The entry below describes one T cell receptor beta chain. The CDR3 spans 15 residues. V lost 5 bases and J lost 6, with 20 bases in between. CDR1 SGHVS and CDR2 FNYEAQ come from the germline V gene. This record belongs to a study of blood T cell repertoires in COVID-19. Participants were aged about 18 to 95 years, lived in about two dozen US areas, and enrolled virtually. Researchers sorted participants into cohorts using their self-reported clinical history. Profiled with immunoSEQ multiplex PCR; TCRdb holds only in-frame clones, not every one. The sample contains roughly 200,000 clones, about 83% of which appear only once.

The chain uses TRBV7-6 and TRBJ2-7; D gene unclear. Material for sequencing was PBMCs or T cells enriched from blood (not recorded which). This receptor was identified in a woman aged 45 to 65 who had been exposed to COVID-19. Written as DNA, the CDR3 is TGTGCCAGCAGCCTGGAAGTGGGCCCCTCTGGCGAGCAGTACTTC. It is translated as CASSLEVGPSGEQYF.